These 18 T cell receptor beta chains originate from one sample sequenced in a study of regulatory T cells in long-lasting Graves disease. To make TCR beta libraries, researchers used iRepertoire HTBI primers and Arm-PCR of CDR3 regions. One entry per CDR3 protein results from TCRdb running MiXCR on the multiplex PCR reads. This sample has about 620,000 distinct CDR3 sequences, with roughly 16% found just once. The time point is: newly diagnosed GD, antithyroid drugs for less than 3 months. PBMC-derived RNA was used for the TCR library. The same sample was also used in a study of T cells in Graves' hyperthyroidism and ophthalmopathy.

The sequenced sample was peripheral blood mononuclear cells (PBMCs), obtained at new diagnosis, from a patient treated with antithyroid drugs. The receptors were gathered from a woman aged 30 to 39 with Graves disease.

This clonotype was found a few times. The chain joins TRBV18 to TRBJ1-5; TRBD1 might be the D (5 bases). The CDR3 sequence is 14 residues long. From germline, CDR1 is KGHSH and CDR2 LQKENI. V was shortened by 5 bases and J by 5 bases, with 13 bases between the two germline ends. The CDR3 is CASSTGAGHQPQHF. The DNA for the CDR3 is TGTGCCAGCTCAACCGGGGCAGGGCATCAGCCCCAGCATTTT.

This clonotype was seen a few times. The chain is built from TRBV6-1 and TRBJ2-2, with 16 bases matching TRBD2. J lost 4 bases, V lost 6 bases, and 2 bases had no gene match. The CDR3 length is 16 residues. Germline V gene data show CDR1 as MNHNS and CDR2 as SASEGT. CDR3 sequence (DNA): TGTGCCAGCAGGGGACTAGCGGGAGGGAGCACCGGGGAGCTGTTTTTT. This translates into CASRGLAGGSTGELFF.

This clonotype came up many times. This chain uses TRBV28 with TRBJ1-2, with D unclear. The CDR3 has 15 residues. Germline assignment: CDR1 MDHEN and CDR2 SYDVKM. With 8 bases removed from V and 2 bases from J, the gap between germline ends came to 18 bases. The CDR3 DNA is TGTGCCAGCGGATCAACCGGGAGCCGGAACTATGGCTACACCTTC. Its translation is CASGSTGSRNYGYTF.

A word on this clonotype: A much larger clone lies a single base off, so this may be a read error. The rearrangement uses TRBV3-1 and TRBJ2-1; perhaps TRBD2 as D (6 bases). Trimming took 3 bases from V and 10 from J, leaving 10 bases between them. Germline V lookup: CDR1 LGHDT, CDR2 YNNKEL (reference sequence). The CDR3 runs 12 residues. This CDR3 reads CASSQRDGEQFF. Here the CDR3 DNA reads TGTGCCAGCAGCCAGCGGGACGGGGAGCAGTTCTTC.

The CDR3 sequence is CASSPGGTLSNQPQHF. CDR3 nucleotides: TGTGCCAGCAGCCCGGGAGGTACACTTAGCAATCAGCCCCAGCATTTT. The chain joins TRBV5-6 to TRBJ1-5; D is ambiguous. In germline, CDR1 is SGHDT, CDR2 YYEEEE. V was pared by 4 bases and J by 0 bases, with 14 bases between. The length of the CDR3 is 16 residues.

The CDR3 bases are TGCAGCGTTCCCACTAGCGGAACCACAGATACGCAGTATTTT. Its translation is CSVPTSGTTDTQYF. The chain recombines TRBV29-1 with TRBJ2-3; 8 bases align to TRBD2. The CDR3 covers 14 residues. Germline values: CDR1 SQVTM, CDR2 ANQGSEA. V was pared by 5 bases and J by 2 bases, with 6 bases of the junction left unmatched.

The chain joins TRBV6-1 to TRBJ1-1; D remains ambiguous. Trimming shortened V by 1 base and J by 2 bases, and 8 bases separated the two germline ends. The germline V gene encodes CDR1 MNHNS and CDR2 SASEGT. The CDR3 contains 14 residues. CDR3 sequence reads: CASSEDGPNTEAFF. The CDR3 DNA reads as TGTGCCAGCAGTGAAGACGGCCCAAACACTGAAGCTTTCTTT.

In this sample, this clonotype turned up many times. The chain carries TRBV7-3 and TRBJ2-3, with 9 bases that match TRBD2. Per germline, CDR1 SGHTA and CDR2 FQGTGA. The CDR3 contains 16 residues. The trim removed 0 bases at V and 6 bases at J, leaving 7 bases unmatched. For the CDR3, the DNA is TGTGCCAGCAGCTTAACGGGCGGGAGGGCCATTGATACGCAGTATTTT. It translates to CASSLTGGRAIDTQYF. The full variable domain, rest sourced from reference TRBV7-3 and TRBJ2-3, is GAGVSQTPSNKVTEKGKYVELRCDPISGHTALYWYRQSLGQGPEFLIYFQGTGAADDSGLPNDRFFAVRPEGSVSTLKIQRTERGDSAVYLCASSLTGGRAIDTQYFGPGTRLTVL.

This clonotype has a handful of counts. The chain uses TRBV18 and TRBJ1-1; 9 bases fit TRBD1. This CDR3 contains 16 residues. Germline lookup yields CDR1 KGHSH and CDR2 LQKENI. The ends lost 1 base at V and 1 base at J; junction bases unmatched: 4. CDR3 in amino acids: CASSPRETGGNTEAFF. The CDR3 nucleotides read TGTGCCAGCTCACCACGGGAGACAGGGGGGAACACTGAAGCTTTCTTT.

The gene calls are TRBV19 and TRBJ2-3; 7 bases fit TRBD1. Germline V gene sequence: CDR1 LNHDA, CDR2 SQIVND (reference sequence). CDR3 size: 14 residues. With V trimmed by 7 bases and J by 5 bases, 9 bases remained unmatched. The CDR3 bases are TGTGCCAGTAAGAGACAGGGTGGGGTAGATACGCAGTATTTT. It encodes CASKRQGGVDTQYF. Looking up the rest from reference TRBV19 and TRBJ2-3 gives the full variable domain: DGGITQSPKYLFRKEGQNVTLSCEQNLNHDAMYWYRQDPGQGLRLIYYSQIVNDFQKGDIAEGYSVSREKKESFPLTVTSAQKNPTAFYLCASKRQGGVDTQYFGPGTRLTVL.

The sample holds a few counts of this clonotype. CDR3 DNA: TGCGCCAGCAAGTGGACTAGCGGGAACTACGAGCAGTACTTC. It codes for CASKWTSGNYEQYF. The chain uses TRBV5-1 and TRBJ2-7; 12 bases are shared with TRBD2. With V trimmed by 6 bases and J by 3 bases, 4 bases remained unmatched. Germline lookup yields CDR1 SGHRS and CDR2 YFSETQ. The CDR3 contains 14 residues.

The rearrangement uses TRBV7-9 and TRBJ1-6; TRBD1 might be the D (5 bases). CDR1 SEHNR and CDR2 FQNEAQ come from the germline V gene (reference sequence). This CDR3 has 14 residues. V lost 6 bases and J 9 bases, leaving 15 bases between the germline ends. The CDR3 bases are TGTGCCAGCAGTCGGGACCCGAGGGCTTCACCCCTCCACTTT. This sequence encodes CASSRDPRASPLHF.

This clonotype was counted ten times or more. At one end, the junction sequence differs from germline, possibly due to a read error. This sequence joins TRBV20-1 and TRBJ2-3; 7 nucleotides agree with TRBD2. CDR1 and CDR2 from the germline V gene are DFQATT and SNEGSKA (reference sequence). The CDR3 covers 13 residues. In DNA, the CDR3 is TGTAGTCCCGGGGGGTCTAGCACAGATACGCAGTATTTT. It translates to CSPGGSSTDTQYF.

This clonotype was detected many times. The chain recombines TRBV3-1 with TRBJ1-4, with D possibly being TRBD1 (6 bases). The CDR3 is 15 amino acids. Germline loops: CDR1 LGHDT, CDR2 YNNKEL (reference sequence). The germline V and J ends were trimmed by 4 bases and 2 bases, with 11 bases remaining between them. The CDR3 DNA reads TGTGCCAGCAGCCCAACAGGGTTGACTAATGAAAAACTGTTTTTT. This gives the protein CASSPTGLTNEKLFF.

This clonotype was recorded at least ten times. The CDR3 loop is CASSSGDYPGSNQPQHF. The CDR3 coding sequence is TGTGCCAGCAGTTCGGGTGATTACCCTGGCTCTAATCAGCCCCAGCATTTT. This sequence joins TRBV28 and TRBJ1-5; D unclear. V dropped 4 bases and J dropped 4 bases, with 20 bases sitting between them. Germline-derived CDR1 and CDR2 are MDHEN and SYDVKM. The length of the CDR3 is 17 residues.

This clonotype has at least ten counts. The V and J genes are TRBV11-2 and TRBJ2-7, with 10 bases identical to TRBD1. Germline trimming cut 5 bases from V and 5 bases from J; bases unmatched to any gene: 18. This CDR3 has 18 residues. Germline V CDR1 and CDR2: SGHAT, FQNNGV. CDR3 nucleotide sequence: TGTGCCAGCAGCCGACAGGGGGCCTCGGGCCCAACATGGGACGAGCAGTACTTC. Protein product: CASSRQGASGPTWDEQYF. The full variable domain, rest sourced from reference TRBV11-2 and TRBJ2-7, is EAGVAQSPRYKIIEKRQSVAFWCNPISGHATLYWYQQILGQGPKLLIQFQNNGVVDDSQLPKDRFSAERLKGVDSTLKIQPAKLEDSAVYLCASSRQGASGPTWDEQYFGPGTRLTVT.

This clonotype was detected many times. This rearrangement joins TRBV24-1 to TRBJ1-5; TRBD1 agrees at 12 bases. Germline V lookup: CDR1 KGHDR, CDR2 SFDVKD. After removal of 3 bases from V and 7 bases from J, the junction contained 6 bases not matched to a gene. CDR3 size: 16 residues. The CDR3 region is CATSDTGTGGGQPQHF. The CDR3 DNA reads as TGTGCCACCAGTGATACCGGGACAGGGGGCGGGCAGCCCCAGCATTTT.

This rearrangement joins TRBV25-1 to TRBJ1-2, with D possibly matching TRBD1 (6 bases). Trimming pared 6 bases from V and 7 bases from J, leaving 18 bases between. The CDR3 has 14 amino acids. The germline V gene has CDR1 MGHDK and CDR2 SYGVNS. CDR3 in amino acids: CASRGSLQGSGYTF. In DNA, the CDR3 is TGTGCCAGCAGGGGTTCCTTACAGGGATCTGGCTACACCTTC.